This T cell receptor (beta chain) emerged from a study of T cell changes during pregnancy in multiple sclerosis (dated by TCRdb to about 2019). For context, the study as a whole: The study examined how the T cell repertoire changed over the course of pregnancy in women with multiple sclerosis.

In the case of this clone: No antigen is known for it. Base qualities were left out, and no much larger clone turns up one base away.

The method was the immunoSEQ multiplex PCR assay. Sourced from immuneACCESS, this table was stored by TCRdb with only in-frame sequences that have V and J called. A share of the clones is absent; for the studies checked, an unresolved V gene accounts for under half, and the remainder has no known explanation. This sample holds about 69,000 clones; more than 85% were observed only once. The ten most abundant clones make up 0.29% of the sample. Trimming takes 5 bases from V and 2 bases from J, and the germline ends sit 4 bases apart. Sequences MGHDK (CDR1) and SYGVNS (CDR2) are obtained from the germline V gene. The CDR3 sequence holds 12 residues, the cysteine and phenylalanine included. The kept DNA is CDR3 alone, 36 bases in frame from the first base.

The sequences come from CD4+ T cells from peripheral blood mononuclear cells, collected in the third trimester of pregnancy. The chain is encoded by TRBV25-1 joined to TRBJ1-3; no confident D gene assignment can be made. This TCR was sampled from a female donor in good health, enrolled as a control in a pregnancy study. This receptor has the CDR3 CASSSPGNTIYF. The DNA sequence reads TGTGCCAGCAGTAGCCCTGGAAACACCATATATTTT.